One and the same sample provided the 4 T cell receptor beta chains below, sequenced in a study of identical twins. MiXCR, applied by TCRdb to the 5' RACE reads, yields one record per CDR3 protein. The table shows approximately 94,000 distinct CDR3 sequences, with 5.9% occurring only once. The sequenced sample consisted of memory T cells sorted from blood. These receptors originate from a woman aged 45-59 years in good health.

This clonotype was seen at least ten times. The chain joins TRBV7-8 to TRBJ2-7; the match to TRBD1 covers 12 bases. In germline, CDR1 is SGHVS, CDR2 FQNEAQ. This CDR3 is 15 amino acids long. Germline trimming cut 5 bases from V and 6 bases from J; bases unmatched to any gene: 8. CDR3: CASSLRDRGLPEQYF. The CDR3 nucleotides read TGTGCCAGCAGCCTACGGGACAGGGGGCTTCCCGAGCAGTACTTC.

This clonotype occurred a few times. This chain joins TRBV10-3 and TRBJ2-7; tentative D call: TRBD1 (6 bases). Trimming left V 10 bases short and J 3 bases short, with 10 bases between. The CDR3 runs 11 residues. Germline loops: CDR1 ENHRY, CDR2 SYGVKD. The CDR3 loop reads CATGQDYEQYF. CDR3 coding DNA: TGTGCCACGGGACAAGACTACGAGCAGTACTTC.

This clonotype has at least ten counts. One end of the junction varies from germline; a read error may be responsible. The chain carries TRBV11-3 and TRBJ2-1; D ambiguous. Germline CDR1 and CDR2: SGHNT and YENEEA. The CDR3 length is 12 residues. The CDR3 loop is CASSLGYNEQFF. Written as DNA, the CDR3 is TGCGCCAGCAGCTTGGGATACAATGAGCAGTTCTTC.

The table lists this clonotype with many counts. This chain uses TRBV5-6 with TRBJ1-5; weak D call: TRBD1 (6 bases). Trimming took 4 bases from V and 3 from J, leaving 11 bases between them. This CDR3 is built from 14 residues. Germline V lookup: CDR1 SGHDT, CDR2 YYEEEE. CDR3 region: CASSPGQLNQPQHF. The CDR3 DNA reads TGTGCCAGCAGCCCGGGACAACTCAATCAGCCCCAGCATTTT.